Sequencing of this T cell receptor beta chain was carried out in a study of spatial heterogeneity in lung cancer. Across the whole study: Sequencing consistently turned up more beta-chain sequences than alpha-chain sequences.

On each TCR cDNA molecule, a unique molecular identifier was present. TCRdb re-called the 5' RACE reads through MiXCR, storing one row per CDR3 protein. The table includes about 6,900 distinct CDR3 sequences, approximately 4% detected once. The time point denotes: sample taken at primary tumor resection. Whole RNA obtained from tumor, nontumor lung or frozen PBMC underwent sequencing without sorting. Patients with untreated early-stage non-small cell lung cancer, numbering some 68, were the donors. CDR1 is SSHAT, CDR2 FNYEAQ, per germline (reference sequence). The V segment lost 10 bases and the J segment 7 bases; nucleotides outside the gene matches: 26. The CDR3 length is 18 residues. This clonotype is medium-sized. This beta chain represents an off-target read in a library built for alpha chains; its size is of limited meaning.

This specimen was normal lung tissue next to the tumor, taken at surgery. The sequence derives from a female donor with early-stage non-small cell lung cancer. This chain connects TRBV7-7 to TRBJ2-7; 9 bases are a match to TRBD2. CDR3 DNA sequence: TGTGCCAACCCGAATACTTCAAAAGAGTCGGGACTAGCCGGAGAGCAGTACTTC. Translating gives CANPNTSKESGLAGEQYF.